Following are 2 T cell receptor beta chains from one sample sequenced in a study of T-cell reconstitution after alpha-beta-depleted transplantation in children. Unique molecular identifiers were incorporated when the TCRbeta library was constructed. TCRdb itself ran the PCR reads through MiXCR, one entry per CDR3 protein. The data contain about 640,000 distinct CDR3 sequences, 16% of them singletons. The material sequenced was PBMCs from the stem cell graft donor, taken from the stem cell graft. The receptors here all came from a human donor who donated a stem cell graft to a child with acute myeloid leukemia.

This clonotype has just a few counts. The chain joins TRBV7-9 to TRBJ2-2; weak D call: TRBD2 (7 bases). This CDR3 comprises 15 residues. Per germline, CDR1 SEHNR and CDR2 FQNEAQ (reference sequence). The V and J ends lost 4 bases and 7 bases respectively, with 16 bases between them. The CDR3 DNA follows: TGTGCCAGCAGCTCATCCGGGGGGCATGTCGGGGAGCTGTTTTTT. This sequence encodes CASSSSGGHVGELFF.

This sequence joins TRBV20-1 and TRBJ1-5; D may be TRBD1 (6 bases). The ends were cut back, 4 bases at V and 3 bases at J, with 10 bases in the middle. Germline CDR1 DFQATT, CDR2 SNEGSKA (reference sequence). This CDR3 contains 13 residues. CDR3 coding DNA: TGCAGTGCTACAGACAGGCCCAATCAGCCCCAGCATTTT. Its translation: CSATDRPNQPQHF.